A single sample gave rise to the 14 T cell receptor beta chains below, sequenced in a study of blood T cell repertoires in COVID-19. Measured with immunoSEQ multiplex PCR; TCRdb has only the in-frame clones, and not every one. Here the sample spans about 150,000 clones, approximately 91% being singletons. Sample: peripheral blood. Source of these receptors: a man younger than 35 with COVID-19, enrolled during active disease.

The chain links TRBV4-1 to TRBJ2-1; possibly TRBD2 for D (6 bases). V was pared by 0 bases and J by 4 bases, with 10 bases between. The CDR3 runs 15 residues. The germline V gene has CDR1 MGHRA and CDR2 YSYEKL. The CDR3 loop reads CASSQDAGSYNEQFF. The CDR3 bases are TGCGCCAGCAGCCAAGATGCGGGGTCGTACAATGAGCAGTTCTTC.

V gene TRBV27 combines with J gene TRBJ2-7, with 9 bases that match TRBD2. The V gene end was trimmed by 8 bases and the J gene end by 5 bases; junction bases not matched to a gene: 10. The CDR3 runs 14 residues. Per the germline V gene, CDR1 is MNHEY and CDR2 is SMNVEV (reference sequence). The CDR3 DNA follows: TGTGCCAGCGGGTATAGCGGGAGTGTCAACGAGCAGTACTTC. Its protein product is CASGYSGSVNEQYF.

CDR3 sequence: CASSKRGDRESAGELFF. DNA of the CDR3: TGTGCCAGCAGTAAGAGGGGGGACAGGGAGTCCGCCGGGGAGCTGTTTTTT. This chain links TRBV11-3 with TRBJ2-2; 9 nucleotides line up with TRBD1. From germline, CDR1 is SGHNT and CDR2 YENEEA. V lost 6 bases, J lost 6 bases, and 14 bases stayed unmatched. The CDR3 runs 17 residues.

This clone appeared once. This chain links TRBV28 with TRBJ2-7; 9 bases fit TRBD1. Per the germline V gene, CDR1 is MDHEN and CDR2 is SYDVKM. The V and J ends lost 8 bases and 4 bases, in that order; junction bases with no gene match: 12. The CDR3 runs to 15 residues. CDR3 in DNA: TGTGCCAGCCGAAACACCGGGACAGGGATGTACGAGCAGTACTTC. Translating it yields CASRNTGTGMYEQYF.

The genes are TRBV9 and TRBJ1-3; 8 nucleotides align to TRBD1. Trimming cost V 3 bases and J 0 bases; bases outside gene matches: 8. CDR1 is SGDLS, CDR2 YYNGEE, per germline. This CDR3 spans 17 amino acids. For the CDR3, the DNA is TGTGCCAGCAGCGCCCCGACAGGGGCAACCTCTGGAAACACCATATATTTT. Translating gives CASSAPTGATSGNTIYF. Full variable domain (missing parts from reference TRBV9 and TRBJ1-3): DSGVTQTPKHLITATGQRVTLRCSPRSGDLSVYWYQQSLDQGLQFLIQYYNGEERAKGNILERFSAQQFPDLHSELNLSSLELGDSALYFCASSAPTGATSGNTIYFGEGSWLTVV.

The chain carries TRBV4-1 and TRBJ1-4; perhaps TRBD1 as D (5 bases). The V end lost 0 bases, the J end lost 3 bases, and 11 bases lay between the germline ends. The CDR3 is made up of 16 amino acids. Germline-derived CDR1 and CDR2 are MGHRA and YSYEKL. The CDR3 reads CASSQEGREANEKLFF. The DNA of the CDR3 is TGCGCCAGCAGCCAAGAAGGCAGGGAGGCTAATGAAAAACTGTTTTTT.

The genes are TRBV29-1 and TRBJ1-2, with 7 positions matching TRBD1. The CDR3 has 15 residues. Germline CDR1 reads SQVTM; CDR2 reads ANQGSEA. V was clipped by 2 bases and J by 1 base; unmatched bases: 7. The CDR3 here is CSVERGPGLNYGYTF. CDR3 nucleotides: TGCAGCGTTGAAAGGGGGCCTGGGCTTAACTATGGCTACACCTTC.

The rearrangement joins TRBV5-1 to TRBJ2-1; TRBD2 might be the D (6 bases). Germline CDR1 and CDR2: SGHRS and YFSETQ. The CDR3 extends over 15 amino acids. V was clipped by 5 bases and J by 6 bases, with 18 bases between them. The CDR3 spells CASRRTLGRTNEQFF. The CDR3 DNA reads TGCGCCAGCAGAAGGACTTTAGGGAGGACCAATGAGCAGTTCTTC.

The J gene is TRBJ1-1, the V gene TRBV7-2, with TRBD1 as a possible D gene (5 bases). V was shortened by 0 bases and J by 10 bases, with 12 bases between the two germline ends. CDR1 is SGHTA, CDR2 FQGNSA, per germline. There are 13 residues in the CDR3. Written as DNA, the CDR3 is TGTGCCAGCAGCTTAGCGGGGCAGGTGATAGCTTTCTTT. Translation: CASSLAGQVIAFF. The variable domain in full, completed from reference TRBV7-2 and TRBJ1-1, reads GAGVSQSPSNKVTEKGKDVELRCDPISGHTALYWYRQSLGQGLEFLIYFQGNSAPDKSGLPSDRFSAERTGGSVSTLTIQRTQQEDSAVYLCASSLAGQVIAFFGQGTRLTVV.

This sequence joins TRBV6-6 and TRBJ2-1; 9 bases map to TRBD2. J gave up 5 bases and V 0 bases, and 5 bases lay outside the gene matches. The germline V gene encodes CDR1 MNHNY and CDR2 SVGAGI (reference sequence). The CDR3 spans 16 residues. CDR3 region: CASSYSGVAGDNEQFF. For the CDR3, the DNA is TGTGCCAGCAGTTACTCCGGGGTAGCGGGAGACAATGAGCAGTTCTTC.

The J gene is TRBJ2-2, the V gene TRBV13, with 11 bases aligning to TRBD2. J gave up 6 bases and V 4 bases, and 10 bases lay outside the gene matches. CDR1 is PRHDT and CDR2 is FYEKMQ in the germline V gene (reference sequence). This CDR3 contains 17 residues. This chain's CDR3 is CASSSTLAGGGAGELFF. CDR3 nucleotides: TGTGCCAGCAGCTCAACCCTAGCGGGAGGAGGAGCCGGGGAGCTGTTTTTT.

The chain has TRBV5-4 and TRBJ1-2, with D maybe TRBD1 (6 bases). V dropped 6 bases and J dropped 9 bases, with 12 bases sitting between them. This CDR3 contains 11 residues. Germline V gene data show CDR1 as SGHNT and CDR2 as YYREEE (reference sequence). This chain's CDR3 is CASIPTGRYTF. CDR3 nucleotides: TGTGCCAGCATACCGACAGGCCGCTACACCTTC. Complete variable domain (other parts from reference TRBV5-4 and TRBJ1-2): ETGVTQSPTHLIKTRGQQVTLRCSSQSGHNTVSWYQQALGQGPQFIFQYYREEENGRGNFPPRFSGLQFPNYSSELNVNALELDDSALYLCASIPTGRYTFGSGTRLTVV.

This chain joins TRBV28 and TRBJ2-7; D perhaps matches TRBD2 (6 bases). The V end lost 3 bases, the J end lost 6 bases, and 18 bases lay between the germline ends. This CDR3 is built from 15 residues. Germline lookup yields CDR1 MDHEN and CDR2 SYDVKM. The CDR3 DNA is TGTGCCAGCAGTTTTGAGGACATCCGGGGGTCCGAGCAGTACTTC. It codes for CASSFEDIRGSEQYF. Using reference TRBV28 and TRBJ2-7 for the parts outside the CDR3, the full variable domain is DVKVTQSSRYLVKRTGEKVFLECVQDMDHENMFWYRQDPGLGLRLIYFSYDVKMKEKGDIPEGYSVSREKKERFSLILESASTNQTSMYLCASSFEDIRGSEQYFGPGTRLTVT.

The chain couples TRBV10-3 to TRBJ2-2; D might be TRBD2 (6 bases). The germline V gene encodes CDR1 ENHRY and CDR2 SYGVKD. There are 16 residues in the CDR3. V was shortened by 6 bases and J by 1 base, with 15 bases between the two germline ends. The CDR3: CAISRGASVNTGELFF. Here the CDR3 DNA reads TGTGCCATCAGCCGAGGGGCTAGCGTGAACACCGGGGAGCTGTTTTTT.